This note documents a single TCR beta chain sequence. Its target is unknown. Constant-segment primers and 5'RACE yielded cDNA libraries for TCR alpha and TCR beta, each carrying sample barcodes and UMIs. TCRdb reanalysed the 5' RACE reads using MiXCR and keeps one entry per CDR3 protein. This sample yields 470,000 or so distinct CDR3 sequences, of which around a sixth are seen a single time; around 12% belongs to the top ten. The sample originates from a study of T-cell memory formation after mild COVID-19. The overall study: Clusters of TCRs were largely donor specific.

V dropped 4 bases and J dropped 0 bases, with 10 bases sitting between them. The CDR3 has 14 amino acids. Germline V gene sequence: CDR1 SEHNR, CDR2 FQNEAQ (reference sequence). Study-wide results and caveats: For contracting clones, CD4+ ones sat mainly in CM and EM, CD8+ in EMRA. Prior to infection, memory already included some responding clones, suggesting cross-reactive memory joined.

The sample taken for sequencing was PBMCs or a T cell subset sorted from them (not recorded which). The V and J genes are TRBV7-9 and TRBJ2-7; perhaps TRBD2 as D (5 bases). This receptor was identified in an adult woman who had mild COVID-19 (a few samples of this study predate the infection). Cell type and time point are not known. Here the CDR3 reads CASSSRDNSYEQYF. The CDR3 DNA sequence: TGTGCCAGCAGCTCCCGGGATAACTCCTACGAGCAGTACTTC.